The entry below gives a single TCR beta chain sequence along with its context. TCR beta CDR3 regions were amplified from RNA transcripts. An initial round of RT-PCR targeting the TCR CDR3 relied on the HTBI primer set. TCRdb re-called the multiplex PCR reads through MiXCR, storing one row per CDR3 protein. The table lists about 690,000 distinct CDR3 sequences, 15% to 20% of them singletons. The sample belongs to a study of T cells in Graves' hyperthyroidism and ophthalmopathy. The sequence came from a man aged 45-65 years with Graves' hyperthyroidism. The sequencing sample was made of blood.

This CDR3 is CASSLLGLAGDEQYF. The DNA for the CDR3 is TGCGCCAGCAGCTTGTTAGGGCTAGCGGGAGACGAGCAGTACTTC. The genes are TRBV5-1 and TRBJ2-7; TRBD2 agrees at 10 bases. The CDR3 totals 15 residues. The germline gives CDR1 SGHRS, CDR2 YFSETQ. After removal of 1 base from V and 5 bases from J, the junction contained 6 bases not matched to a gene.